The rows below give T cell receptor beta chains drawn from one sample of a study of human thymus T cells. The method was immunoSEQ multiplex PCR; TCRdb's version includes in-frame clones alone and lacks a portion of them. The table records about 60,000 clones, 94% of them present only once. The sequenced sample consisted of blood. The receptors stem from a boy younger than two with a congenital heart defect but otherwise immunologically healthy. The CDR3 runs from the conserved cysteine through the conserved F or W. Each record gives: clone size, V gene, D gene, J gene, CDR3 protein, CDR3 DNA. D genes are given only for firm matches. Size values are once, few and many counts, or a class for expanded clones, and some rows have none.

NA,TRBV5-1,NA,TRBJ2-4,CASSPLAGTKNIQYF,TGCGCCAGCAGCCCCCTAGCTGGAACCAAAAACATTCAGTACTTC
NA,TRBV21-1,NA,TRBJ1-6,CATPTGYNSPLHF,TGTGCCACTCCGACAGGATATAATTCACCCCTCCACTTT
NA,TRBV7-9,NA,TRBJ1-2,CASSPGHHWGYGYTF,TGTGCCAGCAGCCCGGGACACCACTGGGGCTATGGCTACACCTTC
once,TRBV5-1,NA,TRBJ1-1,CASSFGTNTEAFF,TGCGCCAGCAGCTTCGGGACGAACACTGAAGCTTTCTTT
NA,TRBV27,TRBD2,TRBJ2-2,CASTWTSGGTGELFF,TGTGCCAGCACCTGGACTAGCGGGGGGACCGGGGAGCTGTTTTTT
NA,TRBV2,NA,TRBJ1-3,CASGPPTGPSLNTIYF,TGTGCCAGCGGTCCACCTACAGGGCCCTCCCTAAACACCATATATTTT
once,TRBV19,NA,TRBJ1-1,CASSIRGGRNTEAFF,TGTGCCAGTAGTATACGCGGGGGCCGTAACACTGAAGCTTTCTTT
NA,TRBV7-2,TRBD2,TRBJ2-1,CASSLVSASGSFSEQFF,TGTGCCAGCAGCTTAGTCTCGGCTAGCGGGAGTTTTAGTGAGCAGTTCTTC
NA,TRBV28,NA,TRBJ2-7,CASRGGWARQGQYEQYF,TGTGCCAGCAGGGGGGGGTGGGCCCGACAGGGACAATACGAGCAGTACTTC
once,TRBV4-2,NA,TRBJ1-3,CASSQGSGRRNTIYF,TGTGCCAGCAGCCAAGGGTCGGGCAGACGAAACACCATATATTTT
few,TRBV15,NA,TRBJ1-2,CATSRGAGRSYGYTF,TGTGCCACCAGCAGAGGGGCAGGTCGCTCCTATGGCTACACCTTC
NA,TRBV9,TRBD1,TRBJ2-2,CASSVVDRATGELFF,TGTGCCAGCAGCGTAGTGGACAGGGCCACCGGGGAGCTGTTTTTT
once,TRBV12-5,NA,TRBJ2-3,CASGLARPDTQYF,TGTGCTAGTGGTTTGGCCCGGCCAGATACGCAGTATTTT
once,TRBV5-1,TRBD2,TRBJ2-3,CASSLGLAGPTDTQYF,TGCGCCAGCAGCCTCGGGCTAGCGGGGCCCACAGATACGCAGTATTTT
NA,TRBV27,TRBD1,TRBJ1-4,CASSQTGARGEKLFF,TGTGCCAGCAGTCAGACAGGGGCCCGGGGTGAAAAACTGTTTTTT
NA,TRBV5-8,TRBD2,TRBJ2-1,CASSSPLLAGGDEQFF,TGTGCCAGCAGCTCACCACTGCTAGCGGGGGGAGATGAGCAGTTCTTC
NA,TRBV6-6,TRBD1,TRBJ2-7,CASSYGGQGKNEQYF,TGTGCCAGCAGTTACGGAGGACAGGGGAAAAACGAGCAGTACTTC
NA,TRBV4-2,TRBD2,TRBJ2-3,CASSQEGLAGSDTQYF,TGTGCCAGCAGCCAAGAAGGGCTAGCGGGGTCAGATACGCAGTATTTT
NA,TRBV28,NA,TRBJ2-5,CASARGASSYQETQYF,TGTGCCTCTGCTAGGGGGGCTAGCTCGTACCAAGAGACCCAGTACTTC
once,TRBV6-6,NA,TRBJ2-5,CASSYRSSGDETQYF,TGTGCCAGCAGTTACAGGTCGTCAGGGGATGAGACCCAGTACTTC
NA,TRBV2,TRBD1,TRBJ1-2,CASSERTGTAGLYGYTF,TGTGCCAGCAGTGAGAGAACCGGGACAGCCGGTCTCTATGGCTACACCTTC
NA,TRBV28,NA,TRBJ2-7,CASSSQGDEQYF,TGTGCCAGCAGTTCACAGGGAGACGAGCAGTACTTC
NA,TRBV9,TRBD1,TRBJ1-1,CASSVGGQQNTEAFF,TGTGCCAGCAGCGTAGGGGGACAGCAGAACACTGAAGCTTTCTTT
NA,TRBV28,NA,TRBJ1-3,CASSLRASGNTIYF,TGTGCCAGCAGCCTACGGGCCTCTGGAAACACCATATATTTT
NA,TRBV5-1,TRBD2,TRBJ2-7,CASSLVPTSGRVSSYEQYF,TGCGCCAGCAGCTTGGTCCCCACTAGCGGGAGGGTCAGCTCCTACGAGCAGTACTTC
NA,TRBV30,NA,TRBJ1-6,CAWSQGSNSPLHF,TGTGCCTGGAGTCAGGGCAGTAATTCACCCCTCCACTTT
NA,TRBV19,NA,TRBJ2-1,CASTPYGSYNEQFF,TGTGCCAGCACCCCCTATGGGTCCTACAATGAGCAGTTCTTC
NA,TRBV11-1,NA,TRBJ2-6,CASSLGRPGANVLTF,TGTGCCAGCAGCCTGGGACGCCCTGGGGCCAACGTCCTGACTTTC
NA,TRBV6-1,NA,TRBJ2-3,CASSLNPSTDTQYF,TGTGCCAGCAGTTTGAATCCTAGCACAGATACGCAGTATTTT
NA,TRBV9,NA,TRBJ2-3,CASSVGLAKDTQYF,TGTGCCAGCAGCGTCGGTCTAGCAAAAGATACGCAGTATTTT
NA,TRBV5-4,NA,TRBJ1-2,CASSLIGEGYTF,TGTGCCAGCAGCTTGATCGGGGAGGGCTACACCTTC
NA,TRBV10-3,NA,TRBJ2-7,CAISVGGYEQYF,TGTGCCATCAGTGTTGGGGGCTACGAGCAGTACTTC
NA,TRBV10-1,TRBD2,TRBJ2-1,CASSRAGGNEQFF,TGCGCCAGCTCTAGGGCGGGGGGCAATGAGCAGTTCTTC
NA,TRBV5-5,TRBD1,TRBJ2-2,CASSPIDRGPNTGELFF,TGTGCCAGCAGCCCGATCGACAGGGGGCCGAACACCGGGGAGCTGTTTTTT
NA,TRBV7-8,NA,TRBJ2-1,CASSLATEDYYNEQFF,TGTGCCAGCAGCTTAGCCACCGAGGACTATTACAATGAGCAGTTCTTC
NA,TRBV27,TRBD1,TRBJ1-2,CASSFGTGGLYGYTF,TGTGCCAGCAGTTTTGGGACAGGGGGACTCTATGGCTACACCTTC
NA,TRBV2,NA,TRBJ1-2,CASASRTSGYTF,TGTGCCAGTGCCTCCCGGACATCCGGCTACACCTTC
NA,TRBV5-6,TRBD2,TRBJ2-7,CASSLAPQASGGYEQYF,TGTGCCAGCAGCTTGGCCCCCCAGGCTAGCGGGGGCTACGAGCAGTACTTC
NA,TRBV7-6,NA,TRBJ2-1,CASSSYRVPYNEQFF,TGTGCCAGCAGCTCTTATCGGGTCCCTTACAATGAGCAGTTCTTC
NA,TRBV6-4,TRBD1,TRBJ2-3,CASSAGTDTDTQYF,TGTGCCAGCAGTGCCGGGACAGACACAGATACGCAGTATTTT
once,TRBV5-1,NA,TRBJ2-2,CASSLTPGELFF,TGCGCCAGCAGCCTCACGCCCGGGGAGCTGTTTTTT
NA,TRBV5-1,NA,TRBJ2-5,CASSLGGYQETQYF,TGCGCCAGCAGCTTGGGCGGGTACCAAGAGACCCAGTACTTC
NA,TRBV5-1,NA,TRBJ2-1,CASSSGQSNEQFF,TGCGCCAGCAGCTCGGGCCAATCCAATGAGCAGTTCTTC
NA,TRBV5-6,TRBD2,TRBJ2-7,CASSLGLRTSGGSSYEQYF,TGTGCCAGCAGCCTAGGACTGAGGACTAGCGGGGGGAGCTCCTACGAGCAGTACTTC
once,TRBV28,NA,TRBJ1-1,CASSSPLYLNTEAFF,TGTGCCAGCAGTTCTCCCTTGTACTTGAACACTGAAGCTTTCTTT
NA,TRBV19,NA,TRBJ2-3,CASSIPTSTDTQYF,TGTGCCAGTAGTATCCCGACTAGCACAGATACGCAGTATTTT
NA,TRBV5-5,TRBD1,TRBJ1-4,CASSSTGGLWEKLFF,TGTGCCAGCAGCTCTACAGGGGGCCTATGGGAAAAACTGTTTTTT
NA,TRBV6-6,NA,TRBJ1-5,CASIRGLNQPQHF,TGTGCCAGCATTCGAGGGCTCAATCAGCCCCAGCATTTT
few,TRBV7-2,NA,TRBJ2-1,CASSLGSASYNEQFF,TGTGCCAGCAGCTTAGGGTCAGCCTCCTACAATGAGCAGTTCTTC